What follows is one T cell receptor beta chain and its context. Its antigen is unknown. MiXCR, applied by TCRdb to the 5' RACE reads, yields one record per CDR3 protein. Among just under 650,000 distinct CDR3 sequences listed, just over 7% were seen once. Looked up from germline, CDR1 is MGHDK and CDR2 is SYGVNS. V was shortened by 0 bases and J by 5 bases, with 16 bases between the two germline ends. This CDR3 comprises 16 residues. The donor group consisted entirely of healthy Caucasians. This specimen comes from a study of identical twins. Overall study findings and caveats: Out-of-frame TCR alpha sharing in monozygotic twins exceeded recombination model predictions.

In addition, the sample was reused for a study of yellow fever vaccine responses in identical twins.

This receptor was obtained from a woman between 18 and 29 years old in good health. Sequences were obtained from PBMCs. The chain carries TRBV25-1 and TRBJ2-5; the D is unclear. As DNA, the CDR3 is TGTGCCAGCAGTGAATATACGGTCGAGCGTCGGGAGACCCAGTACTTC. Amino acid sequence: CASSEYTVERRETQYF.